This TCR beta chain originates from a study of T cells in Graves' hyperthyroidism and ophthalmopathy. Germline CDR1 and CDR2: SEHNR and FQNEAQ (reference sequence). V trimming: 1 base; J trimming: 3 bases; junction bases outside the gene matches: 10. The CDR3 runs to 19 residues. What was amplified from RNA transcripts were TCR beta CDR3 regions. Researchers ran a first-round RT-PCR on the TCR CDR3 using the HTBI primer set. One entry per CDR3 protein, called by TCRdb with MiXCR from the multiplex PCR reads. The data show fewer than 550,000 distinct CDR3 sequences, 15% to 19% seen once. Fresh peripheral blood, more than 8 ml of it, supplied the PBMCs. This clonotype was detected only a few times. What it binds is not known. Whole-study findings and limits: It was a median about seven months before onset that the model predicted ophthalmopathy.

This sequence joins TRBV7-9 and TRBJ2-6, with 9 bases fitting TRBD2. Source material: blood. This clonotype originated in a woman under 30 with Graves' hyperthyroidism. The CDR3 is CASSLEVGSGGLGANVLTF. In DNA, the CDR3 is TGTGCCAGCAGCTTAGAGGTCGGAAGCGGGGGGCTTGGGGCCAACGTCCTGACTTTC.